The clone carrying this T cell receptor (beta chain) was observed a single time. Profiling relied on immunoSEQ multiplex PCR, and the TCRdb table lists in-frame clones only, not all of them. This table has roughly 25,000 clones, approximately 96% appearing once. CDR1 and CDR2 from the germline V gene are WSHSY and SAAADI. The length of the CDR3 is 15 residues. Deletions cut 0 bases from V and 5 bases from J, with 13 bases between. The data were taken from a study of monozygotic twins with cystic fibrosis. This sequence originates from a girl between 2 and 10 years old with cystic fibrosis. Sequenced input: blood. The chain uses TRBV10-2 and TRBJ1-1, with a tentative D call TRBD1 (6 bases). For the CDR3, the DNA is TGCGCCAGCAGTGAGTCCCAGGGGCGGACGACTGAAGCTTTCTTT. Protein: CASSESQGRTTEAFF.